These 14 T cell receptor beta chains were sequenced from one sample in a study of blood T cell repertoires in COVID-19. The table came from immunoSEQ multiplex PCR; TCRdb's copy has only in-frame clones and leaves some out. Of about 200,000 clones in the sample, about 85% were seen once. The sample was PBMCs or T cells enriched from blood (not recorded which). The receptors were gathered from a man aged 35 to 55 who had recovered from COVID-19.

The chain employs TRBV7-2 and TRBJ2-2, with D possibly being TRBD2 (6 bases). Germline V lookup: CDR1 SGHTA, CDR2 FQGNSA. This CDR3 has 14 residues. V dropped 7 bases and J dropped 5 bases, with 14 bases sitting between them. CDR3 region: CASNLKRVTGELFF. The CDR3 bases are TGTGCCAGCAACCTAAAGCGGGTAACCGGGGAGCTGTTTTTT.

The gene calls are TRBV10-3 and TRBJ1-2; 12 positions agree with TRBD1. With V trimmed by 7 bases and J by 7 bases, 10 bases remained unmatched. Per the germline V gene, CDR1 is ENHRY and CDR2 is SYGVKD. The CDR3 contains 15 residues. This chain's CDR3 is CAITGTGTGGGGYTF. Written as DNA, the CDR3 is TGTGCCATCACTGGAACCGGGACAGGGGGCGGTGGCTACACCTTC.

This chain connects TRBV6-2 or TRBV6-3 to TRBJ2-1; a possible D gene is TRBD1 (6 bases). This CDR3 is 14 amino acids long. V lost 4 bases and J 0 bases, leaving 7 bases between the germline ends. CDR1 MNHEY and CDR2 SVGEGT come from the germline V gene. CDR3 bases: TGTGCCAGCAGTTGGGACAACTCCTACAATGAGCAGTTCTTC. It encodes CASSWDNSYNEQFF.

The genes are TRBV5-4 and TRBJ2-7, with 8 bases that match TRBD1. After removal of 1 base from V and 3 bases from J, the junction contained 3 bases not matched to a gene. This CDR3 is built from 14 residues. Looked up from germline, CDR1 is SGHNT and CDR2 is YYREEE (reference sequence). In nucleotides, the CDR3 is TGTGCCAGCAGCTTGACTACAGGGGGCTACGAGCAGTACTTC. Residues: CASSLTTGGYEQYF.

The J gene is TRBJ2-2, the V gene TRBV10-3; 15 positions match TRBD2. The CDR3 has 17 residues. Germline trimming cut 11 bases from V and 5 bases from J; bases unmatched to any gene: 12. Germline V lookup: CDR1 ENHRY, CDR2 SYGVKD. CDR3 region: CAVLRGLAGGGTGELFF. The CDR3 region has the DNA TGTGCCGTCCTGAGGGGACTAGCGGGAGGTGGGACCGGGGAGCTGTTTTTT.

The chain links TRBV10-3 to TRBJ1-4, with 7 bases that match TRBD1. V trimming: 7 bases; J trimming: 7 bases; junction bases outside the gene matches: 9. This CDR3 is built from 14 residues. Germline V gene data show CDR1 as ENHRY and CDR2 as SYGVKD. CDR3 sequence: CAIKPGTDSEKLFF. As DNA, the CDR3 is TGTGCCATCAAGCCCGGGACAGACAGTGAAAAACTGTTTTTT.

This chain connects TRBV27 to TRBJ2-3; D perhaps matches TRBD2 (5 bases). This CDR3 region has 15 residues. Trimming removed 3 bases from V and 6 bases from J, with 16 bases in between. In germline, CDR1 is MNHEY, CDR2 SMNVEV (reference sequence). This chain's CDR3 is CASSFMAGPRDTQYF. CDR3 DNA: TGTGCCAGCAGTTTTATGGCGGGCCCGAGGGATACGCAGTATTTT.

The V gene is TRBV5-4, the J gene TRBJ1-2; possibly TRBD1 for D (6 bases). CDR1 SGHNT and CDR2 YYREEE come from the germline V gene (reference sequence). This CDR3 spans 14 amino acids. The ends were cut back, 4 bases at V and 8 bases at J, with 18 bases in the middle. In DNA, the CDR3 is TGTGCCAGCAGCCACAAGGGGGGGGCGCGAGGCTACACCTTC. Its protein is CASSHKGGARGYTF.

There are a few counts of this clone. The chain links TRBV7-2 to TRBJ2-5, with 8 bases that match TRBD2. This CDR3 is built from 15 residues. Looked up from germline, CDR1 is SGHTA and CDR2 is FQGNSA. V lost 4 bases, J lost 4 bases, and 8 bases stayed unmatched. This CDR3 is CASSSPPGGGETQYF. The CDR3 DNA is TGTGCCAGCAGCTCCCCCCCGGGAGGGGGAGAGACCCAGTACTTC.

The chain carries TRBV27 and TRBJ2-7; D is unresolved. V lost 0 bases and J 6 bases, leaving 9 bases between the germline ends. Per the germline V gene, CDR1 is MNHEY and CDR2 is SMNVEV (reference sequence). This CDR3 is built from 13 residues. This chain's CDR3 is CASSLSVGVEQYF. The CDR3 DNA follows: TGTGCCAGCAGTTTATCGGTTGGAGTCGAGCAGTACTTC.

The chain joins TRBV3-1 (or the pseudogene TRBV3-2) to TRBJ2-2; D is perhaps TRBD2 (5 bases). Germline CDR1 and CDR2: LGHDT and YNNKEL (reference sequence). With 3 bases removed from V and 1 base from J, the gap between germline ends came to 15 bases. CDR3 length: 17 residues. CDR3 sequence: CASSHNGIARNTGELFF. Here the CDR3 DNA reads TGTGCCAGCAGCCACAATGGGATAGCGAGGAACACCGGGGAGCTGTTTTTT.

This rearrangement joins TRBV5-4 to TRBJ2-2; 11 bases line up with TRBD1. Germline-derived CDR1 and CDR2 are SGHNT and YYREEE (reference sequence). V lost 3 bases, J lost 7 bases, and 2 bases stayed unmatched. This CDR3 is 14 amino acids long. DNA for the CDR3: TGTGCCAGCAGCTGGGACAGGGGGAACGGGGAGCTGTTTTTT. Translating it yields CASSWDRGNGELFF.

The J gene is TRBJ2-7, the V gene TRBV4-1, with D perhaps matching TRBD1 (5 bases). The CDR3 has 13 residues. V dropped 3 bases and J dropped 2 bases, with 8 bases sitting between them. Germline-derived CDR1 and CDR2 are MGHRA and YSYEKL. The CDR3 sequence is CASSHATAYEQYF. The CDR3 coding sequence is TGCGCCAGCAGCCACGCGACAGCCTACGAGCAGTACTTC.

V and J are TRBV11-2 and TRBJ2-5; D remains ambiguous. The germline V and J ends were trimmed by 4 bases and 1 base, with 7 bases remaining between them. Germline lookup yields CDR1 SGHAT and CDR2 FQNNGV. CDR3 length: 13 residues. Written as DNA, the CDR3 is TGTGCCAGCAGCTCCGACTCCCAAGAGACCCAGTACTTC. Its protein is CASSSDSQETQYF.